Listed below are T cell receptor beta chains from one sample, sequenced in a study of blood T cell repertoires in COVID-19. Generated by immunoSEQ multiplex PCR, the TCRdb table keeps only in-frame clones and is missing some. The profile shows approximately 82,000 clones, roughly 85% of them singletons. The sample was peripheral blood. The receptors here all came from a woman aged 70 to 79 with acute or convalescent COVID-19. Each CDR3 is given with its conserved first and last residue. The order of the fields is D gene, V gene, J gene, CDR3 protein. The D gene is left open where the match is weak.

>NA|TRBV7-9|TRBJ1-2
CASSLNGRGWDGYTF
>TRBD1|TRBV6-5|TRBJ1-6
CASSSLGQGYSPLHF
>TRBD2|TRBV3-1/TRBV3-2|TRBJ2-3
CASSQNPGGSDSNTQYF
>NA|TRBV6-6|TRBJ2-3
CASSSTPRGSTDTQYF
>TRBD1|TRBV15|TRBJ1-1
CATSKQLLTRGQVAFF
>TRBD1|TRBV4-1|TRBJ1-2
CASSLPGWGQTKGGYGYTF
>TRBD2|TRBV5-1|TRBJ2-3
CASSRRGGSTDTQYF
>TRBD1|TRBV5-5|TRBJ2-7
CASSLAQSGTGNRHF
>TRBD1|TRBV19|TRBJ2-1
CASSIRAGQGHNEQFF
>TRBD2|TRBV5-1|TRBJ2-2
CASSTGGPGTSGTGTGELFF
>TRBD1|TRBV7-6|TRBJ2-1
CASSEGTGSSYNEQFF
>TRBD2|TRBV5-1|TRBJ2-7
CASSLGASGSSYEQYF
>TRBD2|TRBV30|TRBJ2-1
CAWDKILAGEQFF
>TRBD1|TRBV5-1|TRBJ2-7
CASSPKTGGMGEQYF
>NA|TRBV29-1|TRBJ1-4
CSVSMQGPVEKLFF
>NA|TRBV30|TRBJ1-3
CAWSLARSSGNTIYF
>TRBD1|TRBV5-4|TRBJ2-7
CASSPGTAPTWQYF
>NA|TRBV19|TRBJ1-1
CASSIDGRLTAFF
>TRBD2|TRBV24-1|TRBJ2-5
CATSDSGWGGTQYF
>NA|TRBV2|TRBJ1-2
CASKRRGPYGYTF
>TRBD1|TRBV5-1|TRBJ1-3
CASSLGLGQSSGNTIYF
>TRBD1|TRBV18|TRBJ2-1
CASSKDRVNEQFF
>TRBD1|TRBV3-1/TRBV3-2|TRBJ1-3
CASSQGDRVHTIYF
>NA|TRBV7-3|TRBJ2-1
CASSRLQGVVNEQFF
>NA|TRBV6-5|TRBJ2-2
CASRGLGGELFF
>NA|TRBV2|TRBJ1-3
CASSLEGSGNTIYF
>NA|TRBV6-5|TRBJ2-2
CASSYSQGSGELFF
>NA|TRBV18|TRBJ1-1
CASSQRVAATEAFF
>TRBD2|TRBV20-1|TRBJ2-5
CSASVAGGWGTQYF
>TRBD2|TRBV2|TRBJ2-1
CASNIGTSGYNEQFF
>TRBD2|TRBV9|TRBJ2-3
CASSPDSGRGTDTQYF
>TRBD1|TRBV29-1|TRBJ1-1
CSVEGLDRGGSNTEAFF
>NA|TRBV19|TRBJ2-1
CASSIATNNEQFF
>TRBD1|TRBV19|TRBJ1-1
CASRLSGTGLPLNTEAFF
>NA|TRBV5-1|TRBJ2-7
CASRSEAGRTYEQYF
>NA|TRBV30|TRBJ1-3
CAWSVGQYGSGNTIYF
>NA|TRBV6-6|TRBJ2-3
CASRSDSTDTQYF
>TRBD2|TRBV7-9|TRBJ2-7
CASSLAPGTSETYEQYF
>NA|TRBV20-1|TRBJ2-7
CSARTIGEQYF
>NA|TRBV19|TRBJ2-5
CASSTPGGMIPQYF
>TRBD1|TRBV5-5|TRBJ2-3
CASSSLVGTGPLDTQYF
>TRBD2|TRBV2|TRBJ2-3
CASRTGLTDTQYF
>NA|TRBV5-1|TRBJ2-7
CASSSDSVINEQYF
>TRBD1|TRBV6-4|TRBJ1-3
CAVGGTGWTGNTIYF
>NA|TRBV5-1|TRBJ1-1
CASSLLAGTMNTEAFF
>TRBD1|TRBV10-1|TRBJ2-7
CASSNEAGGYNEQYF
>NA|TRBV5-6|TRBJ2-7
CASSLRDAGTYEQYF
>NA|TRBV19|TRBJ1-1
CASIAQGMGNTEAFF
>NA|TRBV7-3|TRBJ2-1
CASSPLSGSYNEQFF
>TRBD2|TRBV19|TRBJ2-2
CASSAHGTSAGELFF
>NA|TRBV19|TRBJ1-1
CASSVAPTGNTEAFF
>TRBD1|TRBV10-2|TRBJ2-7
CASSERDRLFVYEQYF
>NA|TRBV5-1|TRBJ2-3
CASNPNGGSPDTQYF
>TRBD1|TRBV19|TRBJ1-2
CASSDPYRGLHYGYTF
>NA|TRBV5-6|TRBJ2-6
CASSFQASGANVLTF
>NA|TRBV7-2|TRBJ2-1
CASSPGTSNNEQFF
>NA|TRBV5-6|TRBJ1-2
CASSLTYSINYGYTF